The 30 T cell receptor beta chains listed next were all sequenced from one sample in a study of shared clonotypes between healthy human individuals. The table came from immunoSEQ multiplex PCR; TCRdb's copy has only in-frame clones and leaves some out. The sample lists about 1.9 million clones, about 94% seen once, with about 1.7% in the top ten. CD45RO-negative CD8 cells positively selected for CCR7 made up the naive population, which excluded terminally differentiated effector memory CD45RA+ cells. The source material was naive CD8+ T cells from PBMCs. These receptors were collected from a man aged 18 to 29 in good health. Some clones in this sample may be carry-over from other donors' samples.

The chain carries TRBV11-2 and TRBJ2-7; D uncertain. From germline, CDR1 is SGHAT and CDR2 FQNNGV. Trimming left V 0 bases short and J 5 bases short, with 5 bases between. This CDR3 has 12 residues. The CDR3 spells CASSLDSDEQYF. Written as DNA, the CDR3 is TGTGCCAGCAGCTTAGATTCGGACGAGCAGTACTTC.

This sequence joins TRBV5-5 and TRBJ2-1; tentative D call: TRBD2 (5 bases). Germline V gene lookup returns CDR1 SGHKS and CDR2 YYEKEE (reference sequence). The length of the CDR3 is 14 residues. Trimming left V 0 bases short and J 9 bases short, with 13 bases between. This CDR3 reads CASSLVTVGGEQFF. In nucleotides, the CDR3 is TGTGCCAGCAGCTTGGTGACCGTTGGAGGTGAGCAGTTCTTC.

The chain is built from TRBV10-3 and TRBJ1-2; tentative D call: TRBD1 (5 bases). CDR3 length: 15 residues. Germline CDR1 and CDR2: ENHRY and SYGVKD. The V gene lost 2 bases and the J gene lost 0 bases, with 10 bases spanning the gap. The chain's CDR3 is CAISEPRQSNYGYTF. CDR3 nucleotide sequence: TGTGCCATCAGTGAGCCTAGACAGTCTAACTATGGCTACACCTTC.

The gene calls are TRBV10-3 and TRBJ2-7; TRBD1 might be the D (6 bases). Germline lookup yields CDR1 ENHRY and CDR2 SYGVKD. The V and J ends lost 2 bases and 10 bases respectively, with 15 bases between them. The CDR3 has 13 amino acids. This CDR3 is CAISETGTRVQYF. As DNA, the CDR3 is TGTGCCATCAGTGAGACCGGGACAAGAGTTCAGTACTTC.

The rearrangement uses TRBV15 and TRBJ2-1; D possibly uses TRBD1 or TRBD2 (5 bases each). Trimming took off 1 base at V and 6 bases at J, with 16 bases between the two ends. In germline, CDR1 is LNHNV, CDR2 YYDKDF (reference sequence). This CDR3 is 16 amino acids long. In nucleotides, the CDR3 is TGTGCCACCAGCAGAGGGGGGTGGGCAAGTCCCAATGAGCAGTTCTTC. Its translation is CATSRGGWASPNEQFF.

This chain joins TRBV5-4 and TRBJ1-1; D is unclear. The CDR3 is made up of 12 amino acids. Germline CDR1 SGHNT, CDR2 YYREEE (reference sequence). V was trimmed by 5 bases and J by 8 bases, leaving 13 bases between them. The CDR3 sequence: CASRSGLHEAFF. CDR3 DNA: TGTGCCAGCAGGTCCGGGCTACACGAAGCTTTCTTT.

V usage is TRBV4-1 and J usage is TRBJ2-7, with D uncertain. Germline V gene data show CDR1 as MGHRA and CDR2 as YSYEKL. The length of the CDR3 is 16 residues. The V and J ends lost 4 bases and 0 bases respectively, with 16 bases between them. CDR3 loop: CASSPRGPFSSYEQYF. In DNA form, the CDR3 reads TGCGCCAGCAGCCCTCGCGGTCCTTTCAGCTCCTACGAGCAGTACTTC.

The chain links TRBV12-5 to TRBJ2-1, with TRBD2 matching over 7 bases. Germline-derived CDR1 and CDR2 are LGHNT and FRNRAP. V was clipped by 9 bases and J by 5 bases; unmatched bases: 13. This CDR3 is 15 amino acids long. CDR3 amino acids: CASSNPTSDNNEQFF. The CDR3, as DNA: TGTGCTAGCTCGAACCCTACTAGCGATAACAATGAGCAGTTCTTC. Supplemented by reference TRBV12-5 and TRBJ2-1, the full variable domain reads DARVTQTPRHKVTEMGQEVTMRCQPILGHNTVFWYRQTMMQGLELLAYFRNRAPLDDSGMPKDRFSAEMPDATLATLKIQPSEPRDSAVYFCASSNPTSDNNEQFFGPGTRLTVL.

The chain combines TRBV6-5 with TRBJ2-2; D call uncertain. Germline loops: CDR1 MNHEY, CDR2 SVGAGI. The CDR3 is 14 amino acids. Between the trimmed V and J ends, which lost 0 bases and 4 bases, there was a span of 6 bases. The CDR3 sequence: CASSYSVSTGELFF. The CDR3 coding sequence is TGTGCCAGCAGTTACTCGGTCTCCACCGGGGAGCTGTTTTTT.

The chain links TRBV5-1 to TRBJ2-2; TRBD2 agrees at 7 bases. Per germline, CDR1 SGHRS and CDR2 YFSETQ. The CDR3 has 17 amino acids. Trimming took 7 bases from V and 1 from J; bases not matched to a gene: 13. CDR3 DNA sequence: TGCGCCAGCTATCAATGGGAGGGCAGGCAGAACACCGGGGAGCTGTTTTTT. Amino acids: CASYQWEGRQNTGELFF.

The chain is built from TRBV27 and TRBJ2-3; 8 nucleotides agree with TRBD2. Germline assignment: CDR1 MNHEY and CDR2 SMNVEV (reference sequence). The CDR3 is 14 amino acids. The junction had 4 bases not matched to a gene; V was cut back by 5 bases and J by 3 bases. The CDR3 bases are TGTGCCAGCAGTACCATAGCGGGAACAGATACGCAGTATTTT. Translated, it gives CASSTIAGTDTQYF.

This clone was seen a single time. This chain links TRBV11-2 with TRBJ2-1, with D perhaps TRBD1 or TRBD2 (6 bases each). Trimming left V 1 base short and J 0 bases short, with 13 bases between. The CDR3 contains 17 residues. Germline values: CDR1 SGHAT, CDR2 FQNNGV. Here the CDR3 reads CASSLVRGTSSYNEQFF. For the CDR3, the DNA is TGTGCCAGCAGCTTAGTCCGGGGGACAAGCTCCTACAATGAGCAGTTCTTC.

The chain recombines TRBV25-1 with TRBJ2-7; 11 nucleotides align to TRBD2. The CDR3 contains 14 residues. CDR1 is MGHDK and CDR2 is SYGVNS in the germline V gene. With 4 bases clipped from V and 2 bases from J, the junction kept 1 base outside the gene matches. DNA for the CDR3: TGTGCCAGCAGTGTGGGACTAGCGGCCTACGAGCAGTACTTC. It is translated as CASSVGLAAYEQYF.

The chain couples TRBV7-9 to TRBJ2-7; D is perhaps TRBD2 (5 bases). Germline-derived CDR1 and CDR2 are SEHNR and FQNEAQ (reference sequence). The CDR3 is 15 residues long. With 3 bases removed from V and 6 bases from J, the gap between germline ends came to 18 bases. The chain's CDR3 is CASSFTGFPTGEQYF. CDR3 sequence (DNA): TGTGCCAGCAGCTTCACGGGGTTTCCTACTGGCGAGCAGTACTTC.

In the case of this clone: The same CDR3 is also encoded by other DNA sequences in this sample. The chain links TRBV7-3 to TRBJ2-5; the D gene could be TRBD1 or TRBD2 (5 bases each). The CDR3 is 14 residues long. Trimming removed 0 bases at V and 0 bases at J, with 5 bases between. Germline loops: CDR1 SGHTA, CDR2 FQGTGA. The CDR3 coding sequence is TGTGCCAGCAGCTTAACGGGGGACCAAGAGACCCAGTACTTC. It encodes CASSLTGDQETQYF.

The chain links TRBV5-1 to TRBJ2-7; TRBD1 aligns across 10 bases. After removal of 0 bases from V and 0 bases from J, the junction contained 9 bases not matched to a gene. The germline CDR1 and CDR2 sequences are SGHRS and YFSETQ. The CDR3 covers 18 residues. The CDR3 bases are TGCGCCAGCAGCTTGGGTCCCGGGACAGGGGCCGCCTCCTACGAGCAGTACTTC. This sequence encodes CASSLGPGTGAASYEQYF. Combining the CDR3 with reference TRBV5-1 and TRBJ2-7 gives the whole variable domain KAGVTQTPRYLIKTRGQQVTLSCSPISGHRSVSWYQQTPGQGLQFLFEYFSETQRNKGNFPGRFSGRQFSNSRSEMNVSTLELGDSALYLCASSLGPGTGAASYEQYFGPGTRLTVT.

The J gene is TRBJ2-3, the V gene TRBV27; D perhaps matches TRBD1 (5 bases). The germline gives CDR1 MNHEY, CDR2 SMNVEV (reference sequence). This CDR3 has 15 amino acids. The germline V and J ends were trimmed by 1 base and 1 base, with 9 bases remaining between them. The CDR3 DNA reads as TGTGCCAGCAGTTTATGGGCAGGGCGCACAGATACGCAGTATTTT. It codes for CASSLWAGRTDTQYF.

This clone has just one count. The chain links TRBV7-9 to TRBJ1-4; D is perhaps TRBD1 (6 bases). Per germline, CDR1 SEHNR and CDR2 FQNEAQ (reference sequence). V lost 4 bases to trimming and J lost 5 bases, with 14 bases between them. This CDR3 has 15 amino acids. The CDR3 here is CASSSRQQGNEKLFF. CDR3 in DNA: TGTGCCAGCAGCTCACGACAGCAGGGGAATGAAAAACTGTTTTTT.

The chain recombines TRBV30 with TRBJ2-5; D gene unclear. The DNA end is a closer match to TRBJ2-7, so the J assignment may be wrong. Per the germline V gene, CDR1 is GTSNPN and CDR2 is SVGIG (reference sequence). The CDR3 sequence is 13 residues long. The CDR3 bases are TGTGCCTGGAGTGTTGGGCGTTTCTACGAGCAGTACTTC. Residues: CAWSVGRFYEQYF.

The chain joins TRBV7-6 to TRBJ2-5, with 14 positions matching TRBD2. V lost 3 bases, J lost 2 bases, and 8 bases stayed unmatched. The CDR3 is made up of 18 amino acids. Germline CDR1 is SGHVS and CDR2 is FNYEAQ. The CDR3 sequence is CASSFLGGLAGAQETQYF. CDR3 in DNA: TGTGCCAGCAGCTTCCTGGGGGGACTAGCGGGAGCTCAAGAGACCCAGTACTTC.

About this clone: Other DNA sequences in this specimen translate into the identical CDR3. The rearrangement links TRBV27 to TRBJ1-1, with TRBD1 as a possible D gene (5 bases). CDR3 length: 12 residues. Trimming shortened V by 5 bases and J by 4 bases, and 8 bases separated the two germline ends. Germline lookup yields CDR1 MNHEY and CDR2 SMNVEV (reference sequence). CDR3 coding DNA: TGTGCCAGCAGTAGCGGGGGCACTGAAGCTTTCTTT. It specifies CASSSGGTEAFF.

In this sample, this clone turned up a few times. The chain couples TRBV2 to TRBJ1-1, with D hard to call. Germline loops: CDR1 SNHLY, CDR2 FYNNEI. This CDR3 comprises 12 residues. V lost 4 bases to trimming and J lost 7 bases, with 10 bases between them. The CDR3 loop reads CASSVTLDEAFF. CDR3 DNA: TGTGCCAGCAGTGTCACGCTGGATGAAGCTTTCTTT. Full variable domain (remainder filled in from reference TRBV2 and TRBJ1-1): EPEVTQTPSHQVTQMGQEVILRCVPISNHLYFYWYRQILGQKVEFLVSFYNNEISEKSEIFDDQFSVERPDGSNFTLKIRSTKLEDSAMYFCASSVTLDEAFFGQGTRLTVV.

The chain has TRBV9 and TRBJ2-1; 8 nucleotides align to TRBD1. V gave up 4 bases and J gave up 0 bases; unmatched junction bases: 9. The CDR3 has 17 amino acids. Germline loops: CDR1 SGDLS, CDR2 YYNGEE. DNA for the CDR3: TGTGCCAGCAGCCCCCGAAGGACAGGGCACTCCTACAATGAGCAGTTCTTC. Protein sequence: CASSPRRTGHSYNEQFF. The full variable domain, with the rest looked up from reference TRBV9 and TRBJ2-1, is DSGVTQTPKHLITATGQRVTLRCSPRSGDLSVYWYQQSLDQGLQFLIQYYNGEERAKGNILERFSAQQFPDLHSELNLSSLELGDSALYFCASSPRRTGHSYNEQFFGPGTRLTVL.

CDR3 sequence reads: CASSDKHNAGTYNEQFF. CDR3 nucleotides: TGCGCCAGCAGCGATAAGCACAACGCCGGGACCTACAATGAGCAGTTCTTC. The rearrangement uses TRBV4-1 and TRBJ2-1, with a tentative D call TRBD2 (5 bases). CDR3 length: 17 amino acids. Between the trimmed V and J ends, which lost 5 bases and 2 bases, there was a span of 19 bases. Germline CDR1 is MGHRA and CDR2 is YSYEKL.

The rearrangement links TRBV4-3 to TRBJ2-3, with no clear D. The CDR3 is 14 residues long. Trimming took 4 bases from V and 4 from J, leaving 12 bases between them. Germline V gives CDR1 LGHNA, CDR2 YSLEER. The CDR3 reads CASSRSRRADTQYF. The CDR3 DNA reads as TGCGCCAGCAGCCGAAGCAGAAGGGCAGATACGCAGTATTTT.

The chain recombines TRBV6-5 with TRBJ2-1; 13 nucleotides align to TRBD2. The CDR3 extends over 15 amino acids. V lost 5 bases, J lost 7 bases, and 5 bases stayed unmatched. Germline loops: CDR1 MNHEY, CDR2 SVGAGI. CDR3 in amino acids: CASSLLAGGQNEQFF. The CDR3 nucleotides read TGTGCCAGCAGTCTACTAGCGGGAGGGCAAAATGAGCAGTTCTTC.

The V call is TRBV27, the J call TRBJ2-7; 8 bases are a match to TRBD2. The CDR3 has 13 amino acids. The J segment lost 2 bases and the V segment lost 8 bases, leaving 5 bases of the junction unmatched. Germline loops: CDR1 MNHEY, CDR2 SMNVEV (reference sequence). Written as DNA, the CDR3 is TGTGCCAGCGCGACTAGCGCAACCTACGAGCAGTACTTC. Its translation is CASATSATYEQYF.

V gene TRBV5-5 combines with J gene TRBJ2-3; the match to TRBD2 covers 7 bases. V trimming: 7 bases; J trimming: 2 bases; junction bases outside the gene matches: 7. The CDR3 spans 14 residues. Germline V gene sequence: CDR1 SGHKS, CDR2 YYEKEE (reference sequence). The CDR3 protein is CASRLAAITDTQYF. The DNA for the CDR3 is TGTGCCAGCCGGCTAGCGGCAATCACAGATACGCAGTATTTT.

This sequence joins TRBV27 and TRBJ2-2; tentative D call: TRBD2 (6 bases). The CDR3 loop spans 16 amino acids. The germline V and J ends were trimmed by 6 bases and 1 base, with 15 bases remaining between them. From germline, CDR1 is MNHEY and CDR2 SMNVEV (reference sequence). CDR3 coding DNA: TGTGCCAGCAGCCCCGATCGAGCGGGGAACACCGGGGAGCTGTTTTTT. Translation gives CASSPDRAGNTGELFF.

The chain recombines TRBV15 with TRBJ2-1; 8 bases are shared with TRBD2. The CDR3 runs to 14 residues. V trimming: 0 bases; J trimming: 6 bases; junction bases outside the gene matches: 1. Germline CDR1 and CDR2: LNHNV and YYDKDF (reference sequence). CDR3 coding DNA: TGTGCCACCAGCAGAGATCTAGCGGGCAATGAGCAGTTCTTC. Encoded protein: CATSRDLAGNEQFF.